These 9 T cell receptor beta chains were sequenced from one sample in a study of T cells after yellow fever vaccination. TCRdb re-derived calls from the 5' RACE reads in MiXCR, one entry per CDR3 protein. The profile shows around 200,000 distinct CDR3 sequences, 11% of them singletons. Sequenced material: CD8+ T cells sorted from PBMCs, taken 15 days after the yellow fever booster vaccination. These receptors came from a young man who received the YFV17D yellow fever vaccine.

This clonotype occurred a few times. The chain carries TRBV7-6 and TRBJ1-5; perhaps TRBD1 as D (6 bases). Germline CDR1 SGHVS, CDR2 FNYEAQ. Trimming removed 4 bases from V and 3 bases from J, with 13 bases in between. This CDR3 region has 15 residues. The CDR3 sequence is CASSSGGRDNQPQHF. DNA for the CDR3: TGTGCCAGCAGCTCGGGGGGCAGGGACAATCAGCCCCAGCATTTT.

The CDR3 spells CSAGRDSSYEQYF. The DNA for the CDR3 is TGCAGCGCAGGTCGGGACAGCTCCTACGAGCAGTACTTC. The rearrangement uses TRBV29-1 and TRBJ2-7; TRBD1 matches 7 bases. This CDR3 is 13 amino acids long. Germline V gene data show CDR1 as SQVTM and CDR2 as ANQGSEA. The V gene end was trimmed by 7 bases and the J gene end by 0 bases; junction bases not matched to a gene: 6.

The chain couples TRBV7-9 to TRBJ1-1, with D unresolved. Germline CDR1 is SEHNR and CDR2 is FQNEAQ (reference sequence). The CDR3 loop spans 12 amino acids. Trimming removed 3 bases at V and 4 bases at J, with 6 bases between. CDR3 in DNA: TGTGCCAGCAGCTTCGCTCCCACTGAAGCTTTCTTT. This translates into CASSFAPTEAFF.

This clonotype has just a few counts. The V gene is TRBV4-3, the J gene TRBJ2-1, with 7 positions matching TRBD2. Germline V gene lookup returns CDR1 LGHNA and CDR2 YSLEER. The CDR3 sequence is 14 residues long. Trimming removed 5 bases from V and 5 bases from J; junction bases left unmatched: 6. This chain's CDR3 is CASSALALHNEQFF. The DNA for the CDR3 is TGCGCCAGCAGCGCACTAGCGTTACACAATGAGCAGTTCTTC.

The table lists this clonotype with many counts. This chain connects TRBV4-3 to TRBJ2-2; D remains unclear. V was cut by 4 bases and J by 6 bases, with 15 bases left in between. The germline gives CDR1 LGHNA, CDR2 YSLEER. The CDR3 contains 15 residues. The CDR3 reads CASSPRPVQSGELFF. The CDR3 nucleotides read TGCGCCAGCAGCCCACGACCAGTACAGTCCGGGGAGCTGTTTTTT.

The chain has TRBV14 and TRBJ2-5; TRBD2 agrees at 14 bases. Germline CDR1 is SGHDN and CDR2 is FVKESK. This CDR3 region has 16 residues. The trim removed 4 bases at V and 5 bases at J, leaving 6 bases unmatched. In nucleotides, the CDR3 is TGTGCCAGCAGCCCGGGACTAGCGGGGGCCAGGGAGACCCAGTACTTC. Translating gives CASSPGLAGARETQYF.

This clonotype has only a few counts. The V call is TRBV4-2, the J call TRBJ2-6, with D perhaps matching TRBD1 or TRBD2 (5 bases each). The CDR3 extends over 19 amino acids. V lost 0 bases and J lost 0, with 15 bases in between. Per germline, CDR1 LGHNA and CDR2 YNFKEQ. The CDR3 coding sequence is TGTGCCAGCAGCCAAGACGGGACCCCCACGATCTCTGGGGCCAACGTCCTGACTTTC. It yields the protein CASSQDGTPTISGANVLTF.

Here the CDR3 DNA reads TGCAGCGCGTTAGCGGGGGACACCGGGGAGCTGTTTTTT. Translated, it gives CSALAGDTGELFF. This chain links TRBV29-1 with TRBJ2-2, with 9 bases aligning to TRBD2. Germline V gene lookup returns CDR1 SQVTM and CDR2 ANQGSEA. The CDR3 sequence is 13 residues long. The V and J ends lost 7 bases and 3 bases, in that order; junction bases with no gene match: 3.

The chain is built from TRBV15 and TRBJ2-7; TRBD1 matches 7 bases. V was pared by 4 bases and J by 2 bases, with 5 bases of the junction left unmatched. Germline lookup yields CDR1 LNHNV and CDR2 YYDKDF (reference sequence). There are 14 residues in the CDR3. The CDR3 DNA reads as TGTGCCACCAGCAAGATGGGACAGCCCTACGAGCAGTACTTC. This encodes CATSKMGQPYEQYF. Variable domain in full (rest from reference TRBV15 and TRBJ2-7): DAMVIQNPRYQVTQFGKPVTLSCSQTLNHNVMYWYQQKSSQAPKLLFHYYDKDFNNEADTPDNFQSRRPNTSFCFLDIRSPGLGDTAMYLCATSKMGQPYEQYFGPGTRLTVT.